This TCR beta chain was obtained from a study of T-cell memory formation after mild COVID-19. Study-wide findings and caveats: A balance of CD4 and CD8 characterized clones contracting day 15 to 85, whereas later expanders leaned CD4+. Clones which contracted sat mainly in CM and EM if CD4+, and in EMRA if CD8+. Pre-infection memory carried some responding clones, suggesting that cross-reactive memory joined.

The CDR3 is 15 residues long. Per germline, CDR1 SGHDT and CDR2 YYEEEE. Germline trimming cut 4 bases from V and 2 bases from J; bases unmatched to any gene: 3. TCRdb reprocessed the 5' RACE reads with MiXCR, giving one entry per CDR3 protein. The sample consists of 110,000 or so distinct CDR3 sequences, over 15% of them appearing once. On this clonotype: Its antigen remains unknown.

Sequencing was carried out using PBMCs or a T cell subset sorted from them (not recorded which). The J gene is TRBJ1-6, the V gene TRBV5-6; 7 positions match TRBD1. The sequence was obtained from a man aged 18 to 30 who had mild COVID-19 (a few samples of this study predate the infection). Cell type and time point are not known. The CDR3: CASSEQGTYNSPLHF. In DNA form, the CDR3 reads TGTGCCAGCAGCGAACAGGGGACCTATAATTCACCCCTCCACTTT.